This T cell receptor (beta chain) originates from a study of shared clonotypes between healthy human individuals. Study observations and caveats: In contrast to clonotypes shared by all four donors, non-shared clonotypes had lower generation probabilities.

Deep-level settings were used for running the assay. Libraries were prepared by immunoSEQ multiplex PCR; TCRdb keeps only in-frame clonotypes and omits some of them. The profile shows millions of clones, 95% of them singletons. A remark on this clone: Antigen specificity is unknown.

The ends were cut back, 0 bases at V and 5 bases at J, with 11 bases in the middle. The CDR3 length is 14 residues. The origin of this receptor is a young man in good health. Input material: naive CD4+ T cells sorted from blood. Subset specified: CD45RA+ positively selected. The chain has TRBV23-1 and TRBJ2-7; D unresolved. TRBV23-1 is given ORF status, its function remaining uncertain. CDR3 loop: CASSQSHGRNEQYF. In nucleotides, the CDR3 is TGCGCCAGCAGTCAATCCCACGGTCGCAACGAGCAGTACTTC.